These T cell receptor beta chains were read from a single sample in a study of blood T cells in healthy people across ages. TCRdb re-called the 5' RACE reads with MiXCR, one entry per CDR3 protein. The table has fewer than 1,200,000 distinct CDR3 sequences, approximately 25% seen once. A further study also used this sample, focusing on T cells of mothers and their children.

Sequenced input: blood. The receptors derive from a girl under 10 years old in good health. Each CDR3 is given without its conserved first and last residue.

TRBV20-1	TRBJ1-4	SASTPDRGGEKLF
TRBV29-1	TRBJ2-3	SVLSGAERGTDTQY
TRBV29-1	TRBJ2-4	SAPQGDIQY
TRBV7-9	TRBJ2-5	ASSYRGKAGTSGRETQY
TRBV3-1	TRBJ2-7	ASGGFRSYEQY
TRBV4-1	TRBJ1-1	ASSQVYDRGTEAF
TRBV6-2/TRBV6-3	TRBJ1-2	ASSYEDREGYT
TRBV12-3/TRBV12-4	TRBJ2-2	ASSLGGKTGELF
TRBV20-1	TRBJ2-7	SARGRGVAYEQY
TRBV5-1	TRBJ1-2	ASSYRDPNYGYT
TRBV4-3	TRBJ2-7	ASSQEGRRGRDEQY
TRBV28	TRBJ2-4	ASSPWTKKNIQY
TRBV6-5	TRBJ2-1	ASSYGSGLNEQF
TRBV2	TRBJ2-5	ASSETLTSGGTQY
TRBV12-3/TRBV12-4	TRBJ2-3	ASRPTTGRADTQY
TRBV5-5	TRBJ2-5	ASSGNHKETQY
TRBV29-1	TRBJ1-4	SVDPTGDSKLF
TRBV5-1	TRBJ2-1	ASSLRGSSGNEQF
TRBV20-1	TRBJ2-5	SASAGLEEETQY
TRBV10-3	TRBJ2-1	AIRGTSGSNEQF
TRBV7-9	TRBJ2-5	ASSLAQGSRKTQY
TRBV7-2	TRBJ2-7	ASSLVLGISYEQY
TRBV13	TRBJ1-4	ASSFERNEKLF
TRBV14	TRBJ1-2	ASSQDLAGANYGYT
TRBV6-1	TRBJ2-7	ASSGTGVGSYEQY
TRBV19	TRBJ1-2	ASSRDRGAYT
TRBV7-3	TRBJ2-1	ASSFSGTDNEQF
TRBV9	TRBJ2-1	ASSVDYSNEQF
TRBV2	TRBJ1-2	ARTGADGYT
TRBV28	TRBJ2-7	ASSPRSEQY
TRBV7-9	TRBJ2-7	ASSYDRGPSYEQY
TRBV2	TRBJ2-5	ASSDVGSNQETQY
TRBV15	TRBJ1-2	ATSGRVDGYT
TRBV29-1	-	SVEYRQETQY
TRBV5-5	TRBJ1-4	ASSSRPLGPTNEKLF
TRBV7-2	TRBJ2-5	ASSPLEPGTGETQY
TRBV27	TRBJ2-1	ASSLGRYEQF
TRBV15	TRBJ1-1	ATSLQQVGPGEAF
TRBV20-1	TRBJ2-7	SARSRAISYEQY
TRBV5-1	TRBJ2-3	ASRSREGTDTQY
TRBV12-3/TRBV12-4	TRBJ2-1	ASSTSGNEQF
TRBV9	TRBJ2-3	ASRGTYTDTQY
TRBV29-1	TRBJ2-7	SVVVGLQSSYEQY
TRBV28	TRBJ2-1	ASSSETSGPLLDNEQF
TRBV29-1	TRBJ1-4	SVEEGTGGDEKLF